The present entry profiles one TCR beta chain with its context. Its recognized antigen is unknown. Base qualities are not recorded, but no much larger clone differs from it by a single base. V and J are truncated by 5 bases and 0 bases respectively, leaving an intervening sequence of 6 bases. Looking up the germline V gene yields CDR1 SGHRS and CDR2 YFSETQ. The CDR3 contains 13 residues, cysteine and phenylalanine counted. Only the CDR3 part of the read is kept: 39 bases, read in frame from the first base. The record originates from a study of CD8+ T cells in alopecia areata (dated by TCRdb to 2016 to 2018). About the investigation overall: The treated patients took part in an open-label pilot trial in which moderate-to-severe alopecia areata was treated with oral tofacitinib at 5 to 10 mg twice daily. Tofacitinib was given for 6 to 18 months, followed by 6 months of follow-up off drug to assess delayed response and recurrence. Disease severity in treated patients was measured with the SALT score, which quantifies the percentage of affected scalp surface area. The study used high-throughput TCRbeta sequencing to examine T cell clonal expansion in alopecia areata, in both the C3H/HeJ mouse model and human patients. On the human side, TCRbeta sequencing was run on scalp tissue and on sorted CD4+ and CD8+ peripheral blood T cells from healthy controls and from alopecia areata patients with either patchy or totalis/universalis disease. Biopsies were taken from tofacitinib-treated patients at baseline and again at 4 and 24 weeks into treatment, and several of those patients also had a later scalp biopsy. Clonality in the scalp was compared among normal scalp (n=4), patchy alopecia areata scalp (n=8), and alopecia totalis/universalis scalp (n=8). RNA was obtained with the PAXgene miRNA kit for fixed scalp, the miRNeasy kit for PBMCs, and the RNeasy kit for mouse skin. immunoSEQ multiplex PCR using 35 Vbeta forward primers and 13 Jbeta reverse primers was used to amplify TCRbeta CDR3 regions.

Read against the paper, the sample's time point label means: less than five weeks on oral tofacitinib. The label giving this sample's treatment or condition can be read as: oral pan-JAK inhibitor, 5-10 mg twice daily. Peripheral blood and lesional scalp punch biopsies were obtained from patients with alopecia areata. After PBMCs were isolated by density centrifugation and stained for CD3, CD4 and CD8, a FACSAria was used to sort CD4+ and CD8+ T cells. The study at large found these results: Compared with mice, TCR sequences shared between patients were less clear, possibly partly because of HLA diversity across the patient population. Scalp TCR repertoire analysis is complicated because resident alphabeta T cells in normal human skin are also sequenced, whereas mouse skin is dominated by gammadelta T cells. Higher clonality and more expanded CD8+ clones were observed in lesional scalp than in normal scalp, particularly in alopecia totalis/universalis, a finding suggestive of antigenic drive. Many expanded lesional clones were found to persist in scalp and blood during tofacitinib treatment, and relapse after treatment cessation may be partly explained by this persistence. Because the treated cohort was small and had only one nonresponder, larger studies are needed to examine links between baseline CD8+ expansion and response. With tofacitinib, both scalp clonality and the number of expanded CD8+ clones among the top 100 scalp clones went down significantly.

The protocol used for the library was the immunoSEQ multiplex PCR assay. To provide template for TCR sequencing, every sample had RNA extracted and reverse transcribed into cDNA. SuperScript III was used to make first-strand cDNA, primed with a 2:1 mix of oligo-dT and random hexamers. Amplification bias was assessed with a synthetic immune receptor repertoire, and residual bias was removed computationally. From the authors' description of their analysis: Raw reads were preprocessed for error removal, and CDR3 was defined according to IMGT conventions as running from the conserved cysteine to phenylalanine. Clonality was computed by normalizing Shannon entropy by log2 of the number of productive unique TCRs and subtracting the result from 1. Whether each scalp clone was CD4 or CD8 was inferred by checking scalp TCRbeta sequences against the CD4 and CD8 repertoires from sorted blood. TCRdb mirrors the immuneACCESS table, restricted to in-frame sequences. Some clones are absent from its copies; in checked studies, under half trace to an unresolved V gene, and the reason for the others is unknown. The V and J calls and the clone size are those of that table, but D and trimming were determined from the DNA. The sample table shows about 210,000 clones, and about 50% are seen once. The top ten clonotypes cover 1.6% of the sample.

The material was CD4+ T cells sorted from blood, obtained at week 4, from a patient treated with tofacitinib. The chain joins TRBV5-1 to TRBJ1-5; there is no confident call for the D gene. The clonotype comes from a human donor with alopecia areata. The CDR3 reads CASRVNSNQPQHF. The DNA is as follows: TGCGCCAGCAGAGTAAATAGCAATCAGCCCCAGCATTTT.